This T cell receptor (beta chain) stems from a study of CD8 T cells in ankylosing spondylitis. In making TCR beta libraries, quantitative 5'-RACE with molecular barcodes was used. TCRdb processed the 5' RACE reads anew with MiXCR; each CDR3 protein has one entry. Of about 450,000 distinct CDR3 sequences listed, 25% to 30% were seen once; the top ten hold under 0.9%. This CDR3 region has 15 residues. Per the germline V gene, CDR1 is SGHRS and CDR2 is YFSETQ. Trimming shortened V by 0 bases and J by 10 bases, and 16 bases separated the two germline ends. This clonotype was picked up many times. The antigen remains undetermined. Study-level findings and limits: Disease-associated clones were reportedly significantly overrepresented in matched ankylosing spondylitis synovial fluid. Reports of some motif variants in reactive arthritis synovial fluid and blood predate this one. About 8 highly homologous variants made up a TCR beta motif, and this motif appeared characteristic of ankylosing spondylitis blood. As for the disease-linked clones, they showed a CD8+ phenotype and occurred at relatively low frequencies in peripheral blood.

The source material was blood, either unsorted or a sorted T cell fraction (not recorded which). The chain is built from TRBV5-1 and TRBJ1-4, with D perhaps TRBD1 (5 bases). This TCR was sampled from a male donor with ankylosing spondylitis. CDR3 bases: TGCGCCAGCAGCTTGGCCAATAGGGGTGAGGGAAAACTGTTTTTT. It translates to CASSLANRGEGKLFF.